The clone carrying this TCR beta chain was seen a handful of times. This entry comes from a study of blood T cell repertoires in COVID-19. On the study more broadly: Samples taken during acute and convalescent COVID-19 were collected in the United States, Italy and Spain. PBMCs, B-cell-depleted T cells, or T cells provided the cDNA or gDNA that made up the material.

V dropped 6 bases and J dropped 7 bases, with 15 bases sitting between them. This CDR3 is 13 amino acids long. The germline V gene encodes CDR1 LGHNA and CDR2 YNFKEQ. The method was immunoSEQ multiplex PCR; TCRdb's version includes in-frame clones alone and lacks a portion of them. The data contain 25,000 to 35,000 clones, under 85% of them singletons. The rearrangement joins TRBV4-2 to TRBJ1-2; weak D call: TRBD1 (5 bases). The specimen sequenced was peripheral blood. The source is a man of 80 years or more with acute or convalescent COVID-19. The CDR3 region has the DNA TGTGCCAGCAGTTGGGGGGGGACGGCTGGCTACACCTTC. Translating gives CASSWGGTAGYTF.